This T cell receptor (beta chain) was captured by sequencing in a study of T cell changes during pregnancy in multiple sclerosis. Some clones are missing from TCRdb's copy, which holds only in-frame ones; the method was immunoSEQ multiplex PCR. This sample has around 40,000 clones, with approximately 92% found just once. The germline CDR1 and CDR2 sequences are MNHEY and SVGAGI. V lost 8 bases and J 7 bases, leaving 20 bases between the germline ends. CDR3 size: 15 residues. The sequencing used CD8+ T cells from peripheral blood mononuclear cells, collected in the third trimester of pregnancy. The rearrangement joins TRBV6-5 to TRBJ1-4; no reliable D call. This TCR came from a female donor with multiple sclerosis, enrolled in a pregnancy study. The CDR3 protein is CASRKRVDLAEKLFF. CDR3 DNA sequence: TGTGCCAGCCGAAAGAGAGTGGATTTAGCTGAAAAACTGTTTTTT.